Shown below are 28 T cell receptor beta chains from a single sample sequenced in a study of response to subunit inactivated influenza vaccine. MiXCR was run by TCRdb on the RT-PCR reads, yielding one entry per CDR3 protein. The sample lists fewer than 800,000 distinct CDR3 sequences, around 16% occurring once. The sample was PBMCs from blood, taken 11 to 12 days after vaccination. These TCRs come from a man aged 45-65 years who received an inactivated influenza vaccine.

This clonotype has more than one count but fewer than ten. The V gene is TRBV5-1, the J gene TRBJ2-2; D not resolved. Germline CDR1 SGHRS, CDR2 YFSETQ. The CDR3 spans 14 residues. V dropped 4 bases and J dropped 6 bases, with 13 bases sitting between them. The CDR3 reads CASSANGHAGELFF. The CDR3 bases are TGCGCCAGCAGCGCCAACGGGCACGCCGGGGAGCTGTTTTTT.

This clonotype was recorded a few times. The genes are TRBV11-2 and TRBJ2-3, with a tentative D call TRBD1 (5 bases). This CDR3 spans 14 amino acids. Germline CDR1 SGHAT, CDR2 FQNNGV. The germline V and J ends were trimmed by 1 base and 4 bases, with 9 bases remaining between them. The CDR3 DNA reads as TGTGCCAGCAGCTTAGTTGCAGGGCCAGATACGCAGTATTTT. Translation: CASSLVAGPDTQYF.

The chain couples TRBV4-3 to TRBJ2-3; 12 bases line up with TRBD1. Germline CDR1 and CDR2: LGHNA and YSLEER. The ends lost 10 bases at V and 3 bases at J; junction bases unmatched: 5. CDR3 length equals 14 residues. The CDR3 spells CATRDRGRTDTQYF. DNA for the CDR3: TGCGCCACTAGGGACAGGGGGCGAACAGATACGCAGTATTTT.

The chain carries TRBV10-3 and TRBJ1-1, with TRBD1 as a possible D gene (6 bases). Trimming shortened V by 6 bases and J by 5 bases, and 19 bases separated the two germline ends. The germline V gene encodes CDR1 ENHRY and CDR2 SYGVKD. The length of the CDR3 is 15 residues. The CDR3 DNA is TGTGCCATCAGGGGCGGAGGGGACACCTCAACTGAAGCTTTCTTT. Amino acids: CAIRGGGDTSTEAFF.

The chain recombines TRBV12-3 or TRBV12-4 with TRBJ1-2, with D possibly TRBD1 on 6 matching bases. V lost 6 bases to trimming and J lost 8 bases, with 16 bases between them. The CDR3 runs to 13 residues. The DNA for the CDR3 is TGTGCCAGCAGACCAACAGGGAGCGGCGGCTACACCTTC. This translates into CASRPTGSGGYTF.

The table lists this clonotype with a few counts. CDR3 bases: TGTGCCTGGAGTGTACTGGGGAACATTCAGTACTTC. Protein product: CAWSVLGNIQYF. The rearrangement joins TRBV30 to TRBJ2-4; D gene ambiguous. The CDR3 has 12 amino acids. V was trimmed by 0 bases and J by 7 bases, leaving 7 bases between them. Germline V lookup: CDR1 GTSNPN, CDR2 SVGIG (reference sequence).

This clonotype was observed a few times. The chain recombines TRBV20-1 with TRBJ1-1; D perhaps matches TRBD1 (6 bases). Trimming took off 6 bases at V and 4 bases at J, with 15 bases between the two ends. The CDR3 covers 13 residues. Germline CDR1 reads DFQATT; CDR2 reads SNEGSKA (reference sequence). DNA of the CDR3: TGCAGTGCCGACCCGGGACAACTCACTGAAGCTTTCTTT. This sequence encodes CSADPGQLTEAFF.

This rearrangement joins TRBV11-2 to TRBJ2-1, with 15 bases aligning to TRBD2. Germline-derived CDR1 and CDR2 are SGHAT and FQNNGV. CDR3 length: 17 residues. V lost 5 bases to trimming and J lost 1 base; unmatched junction nucleotides: 3. CDR3 protein: CASSQGTSGRSYNEQFF. CDR3 DNA sequence: TGTGCCAGCAGCCAAGGGACTAGCGGGAGGTCCTACAATGAGCAGTTCTTC.

The chain joins TRBV7-9 to TRBJ2-5; 12 nucleotides line up with TRBD2. Germline values: CDR1 SEHNR, CDR2 FQNEAQ (reference sequence). This CDR3 spans 14 amino acids. Trimming took 1 base from V and 10 from J; bases not matched to a gene: 4. The CDR3 nucleotides read TGTGCCAGCAGCTTAGGACTAGCGGGGGCCGGCCAGTACTTC. It encodes CASSLGLAGAGQYF.

The genes are TRBV12-3 or TRBV12-4 and TRBJ1-2; D is undetermined. The ends were cut back, 7 bases at V and 4 bases at J, with 13 bases in the middle. This CDR3 contains 13 residues. The CDR3 nucleotides read TGTGCCAGCAAGGATGACGGCACCTATGGCTACACCTTC. This codes for CASKDDGTYGYTF.

This clonotype was seen more than once but under ten times. The chain uses TRBV4-2 and TRBJ2-3; D is uncertain. V was cut by 1 base and J by 1 base, with 12 bases left in between. CDR1 LGHNA and CDR2 YNFKEQ come from the germline V gene. This CDR3 comprises 16 residues. CDR3 sequence: CASSQVNMYGTDTQYF. The CDR3, as DNA: TGTGCCAGCAGCCAAGTAAACATGTACGGCACAGATACGCAGTATTTT.

This clonotype was detected only a few times. This rearrangement joins TRBV20-1 to TRBJ2-7, with a tentative D call TRBD2 (6 bases). Germline-derived CDR1 and CDR2 are DFQATT and SNEGSKA (reference sequence). The CDR3 extends over 14 amino acids. Trimming stripped 1 base from V and 3 bases from J, with 13 bases between. DNA for the CDR3: TGCAGTGCTAGAGTGGACGGGGGAGACTACGAGCAGTACTTC. Translation gives CSARVDGGDYEQYF.

This clonotype was detected a few times. The genes are TRBV29-1 and TRBJ2-1, with TRBD2 identical over 7 bases. The CDR3 is 14 amino acids. Germline V gene sequence: CDR1 SQVTM, CDR2 ANQGSEA. V dropped 6 bases and J dropped 4; count of bases not matched to a gene: 9. The CDR3 DNA follows: TGCAGCGTCTTCGGCGGGAGATTGTACAATGAGCAGTTCTTC. This translates into CSVFGGRLYNEQFF.

J is TRBJ2-7 and V is TRBV7-2, with no clear D. Trimming took off 6 bases at V and 2 bases at J, with 17 bases between the two ends. CDR1 is SGHTA and CDR2 is FQGNSA in the germline V gene. The CDR3 runs to 15 residues. Here the CDR3 reads CASSLSEQPAYEQYF. The DNA for the CDR3 is TGTGCCAGCAGTTTAAGCGAGCAACCCGCCTACGAGCAGTACTTC.

In this sample, this clonotype turned up a few times. This chain links TRBV7-3 with TRBJ2-2; D is ambiguous. The CDR3 consists of 15 residues. Germline V gene data show CDR1 as SGHTA and CDR2 as FQGTGA. Trimming pared 3 bases from V and 10 bases from J, leaving 18 bases between. CDR3 in amino acids: CASSLNPGPVQELFF. The CDR3 DNA is TGTGCCAGCAGCTTGAATCCCGGGCCTGTGCAGGAGCTGTTTTTT. The full variable domain, completed using reference TRBV7-3 and TRBJ2-2, is GAGVSQTPSNKVTEKGKYVELRCDPISGHTALYWYRQSLGQGPEFLIYFQGTGAADDSGLPNDRFFAVRPEGSVSTLKIQRTERGDSAVYLCASSLNPGPVQELFFGEGSRLTVL.

This clonotype was recorded a few times. The chain is built from TRBV3-1 and TRBJ2-1; tentatively, D is TRBD2 (6 bases). This CDR3 comprises 14 residues. The V gene's germline CDR1 is LGHDT and CDR2 YNNKEL (reference sequence). V was clipped by 4 bases and J by 6 bases, with 13 bases between them. In nucleotides, the CDR3 is TGTGCCAGCAGCCCCCTTGGGGGGACCAATGAGCAGTTCTTC. Translated: CASSPLGGTNEQFF.

The V gene is TRBV12-3 or TRBV12-4, the J gene TRBJ2-3; D not resolved. This CDR3 is 13 amino acids long. The germline V and J ends were trimmed by 3 bases and 4 bases, with 8 bases remaining between them. The DNA of the CDR3 is TGTGCCAGCAGTTTTCGTGTCGCAGATACGCAGTATTTT. Its translation: CASSFRVADTQYF.

This clonotype was detected a few times. The chain links TRBV20-1 to TRBJ2-5, with 10 bases fitting TRBD2. From germline, CDR1 is DFQATT and CDR2 SNEGSKA (reference sequence). The CDR3 runs 15 residues. Losses at the gene ends were 5 bases for V and 4 bases for J; bases not matched to a gene: 10. The CDR3 DNA reads as TGCAGTGCTCTCGAAGCGGGAGGGCCCCCAGAGACCCAGTACTTC. Protein sequence: CSALEAGGPPETQYF.

This clonotype was seen a handful of times. The V and J genes are TRBV19 and TRBJ2-5; possible D gene TRBD1, 6 bases. V shed 1 base and J shed 4 bases, with 7 bases lying between them. In germline, CDR1 is LNHDA, CDR2 SQIVND (reference sequence). The CDR3 has 13 amino acids. CDR3 sequence: CASSIARGETQYF. DNA of the CDR3: TGTGCCAGTAGTATAGCCAGGGGAGAGACCCAGTACTTC.

The rearrangement links TRBV5-1 to TRBJ1-2; 7 nucleotides agree with TRBD1. Germline CDR1 is SGHRS and CDR2 is YFSETQ. The V and J ends lost 4 bases and 6 bases, in that order; junction bases with no gene match: 6. The CDR3 has 13 residues. DNA of the CDR3: TGCGCCAGCAGCCGGGACAGTCCCGATGGCTACACCTTC. Amino acid sequence: CASSRDSPDGYTF.

This sequence joins TRBV12-3 or TRBV12-4 and TRBJ2-5; 12 nucleotides match TRBD1. V gave up 2 bases and J gave up 5 bases; unmatched junction bases: 6. The CDR3 length is 16 residues. CDR3 residues: CASSLWDRGPSETQYF. The DNA for the CDR3 is TGTGCCAGCAGTTTATGGGACAGGGGGCCCAGTGAGACCCAGTACTTC.

This clonotype was observed once. The chain employs TRBV15 and TRBJ1-2, with a possible D match to TRBD1 (6 bases). V lost 0 bases and J 1 base, leaving 9 bases between the germline ends. The CDR3 runs 15 residues. CDR1 LNHNV and CDR2 YYDKDF come from the germline V gene (reference sequence). CDR3 in DNA: TGTGCCACCAGCAGAGATAGGGGGTTTAACTATGGCTACACCTTC. Translating it yields CATSRDRGFNYGYTF.

The V call is TRBV20-1, the J call TRBJ2-7, with D possibly TRBD2 on 5 matching bases. Germline V lookup: CDR1 DFQATT, CDR2 SNEGSKA (reference sequence). There are 14 residues in the CDR3. The V and J ends lost 1 base and 6 bases respectively, with 16 bases between them. The CDR3 spells CSARGGAGVPEQYF. Written as DNA, the CDR3 is TGCAGTGCTAGAGGCGGCGCGGGCGTCCCCGAGCAGTACTTC.

This clonotype has more than one count but fewer than ten. The chain carries TRBV20-1 and TRBJ2-7; 9 nucleotides match TRBD1. Per germline, CDR1 DFQATT and CDR2 SNEGSKA (reference sequence). The V segment lost 3 bases and the J segment 7 bases; nucleotides outside the gene matches: 10. The length of the CDR3 is 14 residues. The CDR3 spells CSASQGQGGSEQYF. CDR3 coding DNA: TGCAGTGCTAGTCAGGGACAGGGTGGGTCGGAGCAGTACTTC.

This chain links TRBV7-6 with TRBJ1-2, with D possibly TRBD1 on 6 matching bases. The ends were cut back, 5 bases at V and 0 bases at J, with 13 bases in the middle. The CDR3 covers 15 residues. CDR1 and CDR2 (germline): SGHVS, FNYEAQ. CDR3 nucleotide sequence: TGTGCCAGCAGCGACCGAGGACAGACTAACTATGGCTACACCTTC. Protein sequence: CASSDRGQTNYGYTF.

The chain is built from TRBV10-3 and TRBJ2-2; D tentatively fits TRBD1 or TRBD2 (5 bases each). Trimming removed 2 bases from V and 4 bases from J, with 17 bases in between. The germline V gene has CDR1 ENHRY and CDR2 SYGVKD. The CDR3 extends over 17 amino acids. CDR3 loop: CAISEPGTLRTTGELFF. In DNA form, the CDR3 reads TGTGCCATCAGTGAGCCCGGGACGCTCCGTACCACCGGGGAGCTGTTTTTT.

This clonotype was counted between two and nine times. The chain recombines TRBV20-1 with TRBJ2-7, with 9 bases fitting TRBD2. Per the germline V gene, CDR1 is DFQATT and CDR2 is SNEGSKA (reference sequence). The CDR3 runs to 16 residues. The V segment lost 6 bases and the J segment 3 bases; nucleotides outside the gene matches: 15. The CDR3 protein is CSATQREAARGYEQYF. CDR3 DNA sequence: TGCAGTGCCACCCAGCGGGAGGCCGCCCGGGGCTACGAGCAGTACTTC.

A few counts support this clonotype. This sequence joins TRBV27 and TRBJ2-3; D is unclear. Trimming stripped 6 bases from V and 6 bases from J, with 19 bases between. CDR1 and CDR2 from the germline V gene are MNHEY and SMNVEV (reference sequence). The CDR3 is made up of 15 amino acids. In DNA, the CDR3 is TGTGCCAGCAGAGAGTACGACTCCAGGACGGATACGCAGTATTTT. It translates to CASREYDSRTDTQYF.